The present TCR beta chain was sequenced within a study of regulatory T cells in long-lasting Graves disease. This clonotype was recorded at least ten times. The TCR beta library used iRepertoire HTBI primers with Arm-PCR amplification of CDR3. Via MiXCR, TCRdb re-called the multiplex PCR reads, giving one row per CDR3 protein. Of a few hundred thousand distinct CDR3 sequences listed, 12% are singletons. Time point noted: newly diagnosed GD, antithyroid drugs for less than 3 months. Preparation of the TCR library used RNA extracted from PBMCs. There are 13 residues in the CDR3. Trimming shortened V by 2 bases and J by 6 bases, and 10 bases separated the two germline ends. This sample also belongs to another study, concerning T cells in Graves' hyperthyroidism and ophthalmopathy. That study adds: Most thyroid clonotypes that were expanded above 0.001 also turned up in blood.

The chain carries TRBV12-3 or TRBV12-4 and TRBJ1-2, with D uncertain. The source was peripheral blood mononuclear cells (PBMCs), collected at new diagnosis, from a patient treated with antithyroid drugs. The sequence derives from a woman aged 18-29 years with Graves disease. The CDR3 bases are TGTGCCAGCAGTTTACAGAAATACAATGGCTACACCTTC. This sequence encodes CASSLQKYNGYTF.